The T cell receptor (beta chain) described here comes from a study of metastatic and nonmetastatic thyroid tumors. Study at large: Where malignant and benign thyroid patients were concerned, repertoires were compared across blood and tumor or nodule tissue. General study results and limits: Malignant thyroid tumors reportedly exceeded benign nodules significantly in TCR beta diversity, with the difference appearing in blood and tumor.

TCRdb re-analyzed the PCR reads through MiXCR. The data contain under 25,000 clones, 25% to 30% of them singletons. The CDR3 is made up of 11 amino acids. Per germline, CDR1 DFQATT and CDR2 SNEGSKA (reference sequence). The germline V and J ends were trimmed by 5 bases and 3 bases, with 8 bases remaining between them. Every patient underwent thyroid surgery untreated. This clone was seen repeatedly, ten times or more. Its matching antigen is unknown. This clonotype originated in a female donor with papillary thyroid cancer or a benign thyroid nodule (not recorded which). Some clones in this sample may be carry-over from other donors' samples. Sequencing input: blood. The V and J genes are TRBV20-1 and TRBJ2-7; no definite D call. The CDR3 loop is CSAQLDYEQYF. The CDR3 DNA follows: TGCAGTGCTCAACTCGACTACGAGCAGTACTTC.